This T cell receptor (beta chain) was identified in a study of blood T cell repertoires in COVID-19. In the original workflow: Reference gene primer amplification gave estimated nucleated cell counts. Using immunoSEQ multiplex PCR, the repertoire was profiled, and TCRdb retains in-frame clones only, with some absent. V and J calls and clone size come straight from that table; D and trimming were deduced from the DNA. This table holds roughly 430,000 clones, 88% found once. This clone has only one observation. The ends were cut back, 7 bases at V and 7 bases at J, with 16 bases in the middle. The germline V gene encodes CDR1 WSHSY and CDR2 SAAADI. The CDR3 runs 13 residues.

V is TRBV10-2 and J is TRBJ1-2, with D possibly matching TRBD1 (5 bases). The specimen sequenced was PBMCs or T cells enriched from blood (not recorded which). This TCR derives from a woman between 35 and 50 years old with acute COVID-19. Written as DNA, the CDR3 is TGCGCCAGCAAGTGGGGGGGTTTCGGTGGCTACACCTTC. This gives the protein CASKWGGFGGYTF.